These 6 T cell receptor beta chains were sequenced from one sample in a study of shared clonotypes between healthy human individuals. Measured with immunoSEQ multiplex PCR; TCRdb has only the in-frame clones, and not every one. The sample yields 2 million to 2.5 million clones, 93% seen once. The sequenced sample consisted of naive CD4+ T cells from PBMCs. Stated subset: CD45RA+ positively selected. All receptors derive from a young man in good health. Some clones in this sample may be carry-over from other donors' samples.

This sequence joins TRBV18 and TRBJ2-7; 7 nucleotides line up with TRBD1. The trim removed 2 bases at V and 3 bases at J, leaving 7 bases unmatched. Looked up from germline, CDR1 is KGHSH and CDR2 is LQKENI. The CDR3 extends over 15 amino acids. CDR3 nucleotides: TGTGCCAGCTCACCAGGACAGGCGCGATTCTACGAGCAGTACTTC. It yields the protein CASSPGQARFYEQYF.

CDR3 loop: CASSLILGQETQYF. Here the CDR3 DNA reads TGTGCCAGCAGCTTAATTCTGGGCCAAGAGACCCAGTACTTC. The genes are TRBV7-9 and TRBJ2-5; D is unresolved. The CDR3 sequence is 14 residues long. V lost 2 bases and J 1 base, leaving 8 bases between the germline ends. CDR1 SEHNR and CDR2 FQNEAQ come from the germline V gene (reference sequence). The whole variable domain, remainder taken from reference TRBV7-9 and TRBJ2-5, is DTGVSQNPRHKITKRGQNVTFRCDPISEHNRLYWYRQTLGQGPEFLTYFQNEAQLEKSRLLSDRFSAERPKGSFSTLEIQRTEQGDSAMYLCASSLILGQETQYFGPGTRLLVL.

This clone was observed once. This chain joins TRBV6-1 and TRBJ2-7, with D perhaps TRBD2 (5 bases). V was shortened by 6 bases and J by 1 base, with 19 bases between the two germline ends. This CDR3 region has 16 residues. Germline V gene sequence: CDR1 MNHNS, CDR2 SASEGT. The CDR3 spells CASRERGSYSSYEQYF. The CDR3 DNA reads as TGTGCCAGCAGGGAAAGAGGGAGCTACTCGTCCTACGAGCAGTACTTC.

V is TRBV7-2 and J is TRBJ2-1; D might be TRBD2 (6 bases). The ends were cut back, 5 bases at V and 9 bases at J, with 11 bases in the middle. The CDR3 runs 12 residues. Germline V gene lookup returns CDR1 SGHTA and CDR2 FQGNSA. The CDR3 sequence: CASSLSGVEQFF. CDR3 DNA: TGTGCCAGCAGCCTATCGGGAGTTGAGCAGTTCTTC.

V usage is TRBV6-5 and J usage is TRBJ2-1, with 9 bases lining up with TRBD1. With V trimmed by 8 bases and J by 8 bases, 13 bases remained unmatched. The CDR3 is 15 residues long. Per the germline V gene, CDR1 is MNHEY and CDR2 is SVGAGI. The CDR3 sequence: CASLPRQGGGHEQFF. CDR3 DNA sequence: TGTGCCAGCCTTCCCCGACAGGGGGGTGGGCATGAGCAGTTCTTC.

This clone occurred once. Other DNA sequences within the sample encode an identical CDR3. The rearrangement links TRBV5-4 to TRBJ2-7, with D unresolved. The length of the CDR3 is 11 residues. Germline CDR1 SGHNT, CDR2 YYREEE (reference sequence). V lost 0 bases to trimming and J lost 5 bases, with 3 bases between them. The CDR3: CASSLDHEQYF. CDR3 DNA sequence: TGTGCCAGCAGCTTGGATCACGAGCAGTACTTC.